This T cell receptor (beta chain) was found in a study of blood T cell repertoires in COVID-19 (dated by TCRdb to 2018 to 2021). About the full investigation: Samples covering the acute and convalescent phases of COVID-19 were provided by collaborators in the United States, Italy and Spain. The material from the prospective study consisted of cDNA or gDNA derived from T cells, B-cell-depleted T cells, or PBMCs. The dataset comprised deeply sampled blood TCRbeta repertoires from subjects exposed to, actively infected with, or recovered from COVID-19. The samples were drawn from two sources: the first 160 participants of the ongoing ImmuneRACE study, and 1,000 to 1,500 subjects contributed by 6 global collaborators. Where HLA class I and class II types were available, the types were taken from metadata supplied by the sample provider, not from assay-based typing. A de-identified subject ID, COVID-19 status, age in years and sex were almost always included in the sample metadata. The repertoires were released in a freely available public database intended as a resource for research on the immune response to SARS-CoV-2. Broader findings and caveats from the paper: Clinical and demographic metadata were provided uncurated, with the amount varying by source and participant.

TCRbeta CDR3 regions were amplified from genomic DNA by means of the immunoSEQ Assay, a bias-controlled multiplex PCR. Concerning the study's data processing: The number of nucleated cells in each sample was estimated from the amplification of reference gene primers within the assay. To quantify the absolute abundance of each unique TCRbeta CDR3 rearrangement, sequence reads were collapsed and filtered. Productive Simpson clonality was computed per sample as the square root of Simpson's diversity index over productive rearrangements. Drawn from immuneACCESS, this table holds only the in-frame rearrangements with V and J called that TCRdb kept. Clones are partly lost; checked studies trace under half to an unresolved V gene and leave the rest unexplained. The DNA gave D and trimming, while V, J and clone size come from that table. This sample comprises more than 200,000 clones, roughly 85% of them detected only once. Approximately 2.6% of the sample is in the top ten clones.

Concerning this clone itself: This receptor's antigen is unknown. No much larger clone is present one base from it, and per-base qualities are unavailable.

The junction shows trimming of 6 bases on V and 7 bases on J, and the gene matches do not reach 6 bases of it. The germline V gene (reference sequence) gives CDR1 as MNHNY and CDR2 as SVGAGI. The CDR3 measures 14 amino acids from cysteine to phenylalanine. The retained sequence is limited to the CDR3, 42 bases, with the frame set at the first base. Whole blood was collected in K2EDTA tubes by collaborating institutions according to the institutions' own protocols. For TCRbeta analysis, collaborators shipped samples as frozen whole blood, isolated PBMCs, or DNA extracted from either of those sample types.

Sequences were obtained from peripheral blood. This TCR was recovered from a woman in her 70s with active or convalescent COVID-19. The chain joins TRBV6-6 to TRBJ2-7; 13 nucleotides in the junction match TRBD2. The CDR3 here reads CASRGLAGAEEQYF. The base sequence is TGTGCCAGCAGAGGACTAGCGGGAGCTGAAGAGCAGTACTTC.